This entry concerns a single T cell receptor beta chain. Its antigen is unidentified. The data derive from a study of cytomegalovirus exposure and HLA in healthy donors. Study results and limitations: For presence/absence analyses, sequencing depth was assumed to be roughly uniform across donors. Highly shared sequence variants in one cluster were likely a sequencing artifact. Most CMV-associated TCR beta chains appeared HLA-restricted in a later analysis.

PCR was performed using 60 Vbeta and 13 Jbeta primers. Profiling relied on immunoSEQ multiplex PCR, and the TCRdb table lists in-frame clones only, not all of them. The sample carries some 150,000 clones, 80% to 90% recorded once. The receptor was isolated from a woman under 30 in good health and CMV-seronegative. The sequenced sample was PBMCs.

The CDR3 spells CAHSRGTGNEQFF. The CDR3 bases are TGTGCCCACAGCCGAGGTACGGGGAATGAGCAGTTCTTC. The chain has TRBV6-5 and TRBJ2-1; TRBD2 might be the D (5 bases). Germline lookup yields CDR1 MNHEY and CDR2 SVGAGI. CDR3 size: 13 residues. V was pared by 11 bases and J by 7 bases, with 18 bases between.